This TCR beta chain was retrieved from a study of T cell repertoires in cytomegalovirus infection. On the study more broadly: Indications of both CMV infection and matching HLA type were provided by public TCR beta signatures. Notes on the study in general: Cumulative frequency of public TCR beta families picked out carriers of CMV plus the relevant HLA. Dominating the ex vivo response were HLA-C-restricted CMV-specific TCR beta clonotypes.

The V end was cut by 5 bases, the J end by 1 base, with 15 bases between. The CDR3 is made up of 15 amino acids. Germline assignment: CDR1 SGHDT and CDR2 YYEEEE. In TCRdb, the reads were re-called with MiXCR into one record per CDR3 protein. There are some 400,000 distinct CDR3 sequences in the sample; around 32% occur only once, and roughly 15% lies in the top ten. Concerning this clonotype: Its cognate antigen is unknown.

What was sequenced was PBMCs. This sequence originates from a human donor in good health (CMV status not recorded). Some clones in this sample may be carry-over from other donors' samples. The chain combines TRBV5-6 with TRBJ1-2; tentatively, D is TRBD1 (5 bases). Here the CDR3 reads CASRPTATFNYGYTF. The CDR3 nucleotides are TGTGCCAGCAGACCGACAGCTACCTTTAACTATGGCTACACCTTC.